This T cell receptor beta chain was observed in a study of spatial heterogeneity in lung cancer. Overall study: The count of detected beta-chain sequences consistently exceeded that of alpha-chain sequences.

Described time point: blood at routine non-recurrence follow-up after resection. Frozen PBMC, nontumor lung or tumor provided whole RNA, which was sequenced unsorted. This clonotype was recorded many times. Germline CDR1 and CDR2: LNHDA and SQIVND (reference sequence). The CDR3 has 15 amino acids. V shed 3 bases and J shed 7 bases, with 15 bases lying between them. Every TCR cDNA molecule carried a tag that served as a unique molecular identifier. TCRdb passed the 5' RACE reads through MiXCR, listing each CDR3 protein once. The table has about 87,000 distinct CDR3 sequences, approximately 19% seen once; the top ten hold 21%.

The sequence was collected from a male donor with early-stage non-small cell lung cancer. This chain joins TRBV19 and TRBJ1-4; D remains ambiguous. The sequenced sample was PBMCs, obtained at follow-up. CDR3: CASSMRGPSGEKLFF. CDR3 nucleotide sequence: TGTGCCAGTAGTATGAGAGGGCCTTCGGGTGAAAAACTGTTTTTT.